Presented here are 21 T cell receptor beta chains from one specimen sequenced in a study. The sorted Tregs were CD4+CD25+CD127-/low cells. TCRdb used MiXCR to reprocess the 5' RACE reads, holding one entry per CDR3 protein. The sample shows roughly 58,000 distinct CDR3 sequences, roughly 20% of them seen only once. Sequencing was performed on tumor-infiltrating Tregs sorted from the breast tumor. These receptors were taken from a female donor with breast cancer.

The CDR3 here is CASTPGPGTGELFF. The CDR3 DNA reads as TGTGCCAGCACCCCGGGACCCGGGACCGGGGAGCTGTTTTTT. The chain recombines TRBV12-3 or TRBV12-4 with TRBJ2-2; D assignment may be TRBD1 or TRBD2 (5 bases each). The CDR3 runs 14 residues. The V end lost 7 bases, the J end lost 5 bases, and 14 bases lay between the germline ends.

This clonotype has just a few counts. V is TRBV7-2 and J is TRBJ2-1; D is perhaps TRBD2 (5 bases). The CDR3 is made up of 15 amino acids. The germline gives CDR1 SGHTA, CDR2 FQGNSA. Between the trimmed V and J ends, which lost 5 bases and 0 bases, there was a span of 11 bases. In nucleotides, the CDR3 is TGTGCCAGCAGCCTGGACTCAAGCTCCTACAATGAGCAGTTCTTC. Translated, it gives CASSLDSSSYNEQFF. The full variable domain, completed using reference TRBV7-2 and TRBJ2-1, is GAGVSQSPSNKVTEKGKDVELRCDPISGHTALYWYRQSLGQGLEFLIYFQGNSAPDKSGLPSDRFSAERTGGSVSTLTIQRTQQEDSAVYLCASSLDSSSYNEQFFGPGTRLTVL.

This clonotype was counted a few times. This chain connects TRBV29-1 to TRBJ2-7; 8 positions match TRBD1. Trimming cost V 5 bases and J 7 bases; bases outside gene matches: 4. Germline lookup yields CDR1 SQVTM and CDR2 ANQGSEA. The length of the CDR3 is 11 residues. CDR3 sequence (DNA): TGCAGCGTTAGGACAGGGCGGGAGCAGTACTTC. This encodes CSVRTGREQYF.

This chain uses TRBV28 with TRBJ1-2, with a tentative D call TRBD1 (5 bases). Germline V gene lookup returns CDR1 MDHEN and CDR2 SYDVKM. CDR3 length: 14 residues. V gave up 5 bases and J gave up 4 bases, with 14 bases separating them. The CDR3 spells CASSGGGELYGYTF. The CDR3 DNA sequence: TGTGCCAGCAGTGGGGGAGGGGAACTCTATGGCTACACCTTC.

This clonotype was seen a handful of times. The chain has TRBV5-1 and TRBJ2-1, with 11 bases identical to TRBD2. V lost 3 bases, J lost 7 bases, and 12 bases stayed unmatched. Germline-derived CDR1 and CDR2 are SGHRS and YFSETQ. There are 17 residues in the CDR3. The CDR3 reads CASSSTTSGSIGNEQFF. In DNA form, the CDR3 reads TGCGCCAGCAGCTCCACAACTAGCGGGAGTATCGGGAATGAGCAGTTCTTC.

About this clonotype itself: Given a much more abundant clone one base away, this may be a read error. The V call is TRBV29-1, the J call TRBJ2-6, with D possibly TRBD1 on 6 matching bases. Germline loops: CDR1 SQVTM, CDR2 ANQGSEA. V shed 0 bases and J shed 0 bases, with 12 bases lying between them. This CDR3 comprises 17 residues. CDR3 sequence (DNA): TGCAGCGTTGAAGACCCCGTGGGGGCCTCTGGGGCCAACGTCCTGACTTTC. It encodes CSVEDPVGASGANVLTF.

V and J are TRBV7-2 and TRBJ1-1; D gene ambiguous. This CDR3 is built from 13 residues. From germline, CDR1 is SGHTA and CDR2 FQGNSA. Deletions cut 5 bases from V and 4 bases from J, with 11 bases between. CDR3 sequence: CASSTQVGTEAFF. In nucleotides, the CDR3 is TGTGCCAGCAGCACCCAGGTCGGCACTGAAGCTTTCTTT.

This clonotype was counted only a few times. V usage is TRBV10-3 and J usage is TRBJ2-2; D uncertain. The CDR3 covers 13 residues. V was clipped by 4 bases and J by 7 bases, with 10 bases between them. Per the germline V gene, CDR1 is ENHRY and CDR2 is SYGVKD. The CDR3 sequence: CAISGLEVGELFF. The CDR3 DNA is TGTGCCATCAGTGGTCTAGAGGTCGGGGAGCTGTTTTTT.

The table lists this clonotype with a few counts. The rearrangement links TRBV5-1 to TRBJ2-3; possibly TRBD2 for D (5 bases). Looked up from germline, CDR1 is SGHRS and CDR2 is YFSETQ. Trimming shortened V by 7 bases and J by 5 bases, and 14 bases separated the two germline ends. This CDR3 has 13 amino acids. In nucleotides, the CDR3 is TGCGCCAGCCAGTCTAGCCGGTTAGATACGCAGTATTTT. Residues: CASQSSRLDTQYF.

This clonotype was seen only a few times. The J gene is TRBJ1-1, the V gene TRBV20-1; D is perhaps TRBD1 (5 bases). Germline CDR1 and CDR2: DFQATT and SNEGSKA (reference sequence). The V end was cut by 8 bases, the J end by 4 bases, with 17 bases between. This CDR3 is built from 13 residues. The CDR3 reads CSPEGRLSTEAFF. Here the CDR3 DNA reads TGCAGTCCGGAGGGACGGCTAAGCACTGAAGCTTTCTTT.

The CDR3 coding sequence is TGCAGCGTTCAGGGACTAGTGGGTTACAATGAGCAGTTCTTC. It encodes CSVQGLVGYNEQFF. V usage is TRBV29-1 and J usage is TRBJ2-1, with 8 bases matching TRBD2. Germline-derived CDR1 and CDR2 are SQVTM and ANQGSEA. V dropped 5 bases and J dropped 4; count of bases not matched to a gene: 7. CDR3 size: 14 residues.

This clonotype was counted between two and nine times. The J gene is TRBJ2-7, the V gene TRBV5-1; D unclear. The V gene lost 1 base and the J gene lost 3 bases, with 11 bases spanning the gap. CDR1 is SGHRS and CDR2 is YFSETQ in the germline V gene. This CDR3 comprises 14 residues. The CDR3 DNA reads TGCGCCAGCAGCTTGTCGGCAAGTAACTACGAGCAGTACTTC. Amino acid sequence: CASSLSASNYEQYF.

This clonotype was recorded many times. The V and J genes are TRBV20-1 and TRBJ2-3, with 12 nucleotides matching TRBD2. Germline CDR1 is DFQATT and CDR2 is SNEGSKA (reference sequence). The V segment lost 6 bases and the J segment 4 bases; nucleotides outside the gene matches: 8. CDR3 length: 15 amino acids. For the CDR3, the DNA is TGCAGTGCCTTGACTAGCGGGAGATTCCCAGATACGCAGTATTTT. This translates into CSALTSGRFPDTQYF.

This clonotype was seen a few times. For the CDR3, the DNA is TGCAGTGCTAGTCGGTTAGCGGGACAGGGTAGGCGAGATACGCAGTATTTT. Protein: CSASRLAGQGRRDTQYF. The chain is built from TRBV20-1 and TRBJ2-3, with a tentative D call TRBD1 (9 bases). CDR1 and CDR2 from the germline V gene are DFQATT and SNEGSKA (reference sequence). CDR3 size: 17 residues. Trimming left V 3 bases short and J 5 bases short, with 24 bases between.

This clonotype was counted ten times or more. J is TRBJ1-5 and V is TRBV2; D not resolved. This CDR3 contains 15 residues. V lost 6 bases and J lost 1, with 13 bases in between. CDR1 SNHLY and CDR2 FYNNEI come from the germline V gene. CDR3 sequence: CASRLLARSNQPQHF. CDR3 DNA sequence: TGTGCCAGCAGACTCTTGGCTCGGAGCAATCAGCCCCAGCATTTT.

This clonotype came up many times. This chain links TRBV5-1 with TRBJ2-1, with D tentatively TRBD1 (6 bases). V dropped 4 bases and J dropped 7 bases, with 12 bases sitting between them. CDR3 length: 13 amino acids. Germline loops: CDR1 SGHRS, CDR2 YFSETQ. The CDR3: CASSRSDRNEQFF. DNA of the CDR3: TGCGCCAGCAGCAGATCAGACAGGAATGAGCAGTTCTTC.

Remarks on this clonotype: A much larger clone is a single base away; this may be a read error. The rearrangement joins TRBV12-3 or TRBV12-4 to TRBJ1-2; 8 positions match TRBD1. The CDR3 extends over 14 amino acids. The CDR3 sequence: CASSLDRVVYDYTF. The CDR3, as DNA: TGTGCCAGCAGTTTGGACAGGGTCGTCTATGACTACACCTTC.

This clonotype was recorded at least ten times. The genes are TRBV6-5 and TRBJ1-6; the D gene is possibly TRBD1 (6 bases). The CDR3 covers 16 residues. CDR1 MNHEY and CDR2 SVGAGI come from the germline V gene. Between the trimmed V and J ends, which lost 0 bases and 9 bases, there was a span of 15 bases. The CDR3 reads CASSYSFTGMISPLHF. The CDR3 DNA reads as TGTGCCAGCAGTTACTCATTCACAGGGATGATTTCACCCCTCCACTTT.

In regard to this clonotype: Since a much larger clone is just one base distant, this may be a read error. The chain joins TRBV4-1 to TRBJ1-1; D remains unclear. The CDR3 runs 13 residues. The germline V gene has CDR1 MGHRA and CDR2 YSYEKL. V dropped 6 bases and J dropped 1 base, with 9 bases sitting between them. The CDR3 DNA sequence: TGCGCCAGCAGACGCCTCAGGAACACTGAAGCTTTCTTT. Translated: CASRRLRNTEAFF.

On this clonotype: A much larger clone differs from this one at a single base, so this may be a read error. The V call is TRBV7-7, the J call TRBJ2-1; D possibly uses TRBD1 or TRBD2 (5 bases each). There are 14 residues in the CDR3. Germline lookup yields CDR1 SSHAT and CDR2 FNYEAQ (reference sequence). CDR3 DNA sequence: TGTGTCAGCAGCCCTGGGGGAGCCAACAATGAGCAGTTCTTC. It specifies CVSSPGGANNEQFF.

As regards this clonotype: This may be a read error, as it is one base from a much larger clone. The chain is built from TRBV20-1 and TRBJ2-1; no firm D call. This CDR3 comprises 13 residues. Germline V gene sequence: CDR1 DFQATT, CDR2 SNEGSKA (reference sequence). V lost 2 bases to trimming and J lost 8 bases, with 13 bases between them. CDR3 protein: CSARQASGDEQFF. CDR3 nucleotides: TGCAGTGCTAGACAAGCTTCGGGTGATGAGCAGTTCTTC.